These 19 T cell receptor beta chains share one sample of origin, sequenced in a study of spatial heterogeneity in lung cancer. Their cognate antigens are unknown. From the 5' RACE reads, TCRdb called clonotypes with MiXCR, one entry per CDR3 protein. This table has some 16,000 distinct CDR3 sequences, approximately 7% appearing once. General study results and limits: Within tumors, counts of expanded alpha and beta TCRs tracked tumor mutation counts.

Time point here: sample taken at primary tumor resection. Sequenced material: lung tumor tissue, taken at surgery. Every receptor here comes from a female donor with early-stage non-small cell lung cancer.

This clonotype was seen repeatedly, ten times or more. This chain connects TRBV7-6 to TRBJ2-1; D is perhaps TRBD2 (6 bases). This CDR3 spans 12 amino acids. V was shortened by 6 bases and J by 12 bases, with 15 bases between the two germline ends. Germline CDR1 and CDR2: SGHVS and FNYEAQ. The CDR3 spells CASRSAQGGQFF. Written as DNA, the CDR3 is TGTGCCAGCAGAAGCGCCCAGGGAGGGCAGTTCTTC.

The rearrangement links TRBV19 to TRBJ1-5; D unresolved. Germline V gene data show CDR1 as LNHDA and CDR2 as SQIVND (reference sequence). The CDR3 consists of 15 residues. The ends were cut back, 3 bases at V and 1 base at J, with 10 bases in the middle. CDR3 region: CASSIRPRSNQPQHF. CDR3 nucleotide sequence: TGTGCCAGTAGTATCCGGCCGAGAAGCAATCAGCCCCAGCATTTT.

This clonotype showed up many times. V is TRBV7-6 and J is TRBJ1-2; TRBD1 matches 8 bases. This CDR3 contains 18 residues. The germline V gene encodes CDR1 SGHVS and CDR2 FNYEAQ. Losses at the gene ends were 5 bases for V and 0 bases for J; bases not matched to a gene: 14. DNA of the CDR3: TGTGCCAGCAGCCTTATACCCCTCGGACAGGGAGCTAACTATGGCTACACCTTC. Amino acid sequence: CASSLIPLGQGANYGYTF.

Relative to its sample, this clonotype is medium-sized. The chain uses TRBV6-2 or TRBV6-3 and TRBJ2-5, with D unclear. The CDR3 length is 12 residues. Germline V lookup: CDR1 MNHEY, CDR2 SVGEGT. Trimming removed 5 bases from V and 1 base from J, with 5 bases in between. The CDR3 here is CASSDSQETQYF. The CDR3 DNA sequence: TGTGCCAGCAGTGATTCCCAAGAGACCCAGTACTTC.

This rearrangement joins TRBV5-4 to TRBJ1-6; 9 bases are a match to TRBD1. The V and J ends lost 4 bases and 8 bases, in that order; junction bases with no gene match: 7. This CDR3 is built from 15 residues. CDR1 is SGHNT, CDR2 YYREEE, per germline (reference sequence). The CDR3 nucleotides are TGTGCCAGCAGCCAGGACAGGGGTCTGGATTCACCCCTCCACTTT. It is translated as CASSQDRGLDSPLHF.

This clonotype was detected a few times. The rearrangement links TRBV12-3 or TRBV12-4 to TRBJ1-5; a possible D gene is TRBD1 (5 bases). Trimming left V 6 bases short and J 7 bases short, with 16 bases between. The CDR3 is 14 residues long. CDR3 protein: CASRGGGVRQPQHF. CDR3 bases: TGTGCCAGCAGGGGGGGGGGGGTAAGACAGCCCCAGCATTTT.

There are many counts of this clonotype. The J gene is TRBJ2-1, the V gene TRBV10-1; 7 positions agree with TRBD2. V shed 8 bases and J 9 bases; nucleotides not matched to a gene: 10. Looked up from germline, CDR1 is WNHNN and CDR2 is SYGVQD (reference sequence). The CDR3 consists of 13 residues. This CDR3 is CASATGGNGEQFF. CDR3 bases: TGCGCCAGCGCTACCGGGGGGAATGGTGAGCAGTTCTTC.

This clonotype came up many times. The rearrangement joins TRBV12-3 or TRBV12-4 to TRBJ1-2; D is ambiguous. Trimming took off 2 bases at V and 3 bases at J, with 4 bases between the two ends. The CDR3 extends over 12 amino acids. The CDR3 DNA reads TGTGCCAGCAGTTTAAGGGACTATGGCTACACCTTC. Protein sequence: CASSLRDYGYTF.

There are many counts of this clonotype. This sequence joins TRBV12-3 or TRBV12-4 and TRBJ1-1, with 8 bases lining up with TRBD1. V was pared by 2 bases and J by 4 bases, with 9 bases of the junction left unmatched. The CDR3 totals 16 residues. The CDR3: CASSLLRAGGSTEAFF. The CDR3 coding sequence is TGTGCCAGCAGTTTACTACGAGCAGGGGGCAGCACTGAAGCTTTCTTT.

This clonotype was counted ten times or more. This chain links TRBV2 with TRBJ1-1; TRBD1 aligns across 9 bases. The V gene end was trimmed by 6 bases and the J gene end by 4 bases; junction bases not matched to a gene: 9. The length of the CDR3 is 15 residues. Germline lookup yields CDR1 SNHLY and CDR2 FYNNEI. CDR3: CASRRDRAGGTEAFF. CDR3 sequence (DNA): TGTGCCAGCAGGCGGGACAGGGCGGGGGGCACTGAAGCTTTCTTT.

A few counts support this clonotype. The V and J genes are TRBV20-1 and TRBJ2-3, with 7 bases fitting TRBD2. V dropped 0 bases and J dropped 2; count of bases not matched to a gene: 2. Germline CDR1 reads DFQATT; CDR2 reads SNEGSKA (reference sequence). CDR3 size: 14 residues. The DNA of the CDR3 is TGCAGTGCTAGAGATCTAGCGGCCACAGATACGCAGTATTTT. It specifies CSARDLAATDTQYF.

This clonotype was seen repeatedly, ten times or more. V usage is TRBV24-1 and J usage is TRBJ2-3, with D maybe TRBD1 (6 bases). Trimming removed 4 bases at V and 5 bases at J, with 12 bases between. The germline V gene has CDR1 KGHDR and CDR2 SFDVKD. The CDR3 consists of 14 residues. The CDR3 coding sequence is TGTGCCACCAGTGAGGGGGCGCTCAAAGATACGCAGTATTTT. It encodes CATSEGALKDTQYF.

This clonotype occurred many times. The rearrangement joins TRBV7-3 to TRBJ2-2; D gene unclear. The V end lost 5 bases, the J end lost 5 bases, and 15 bases lay between the germline ends. The CDR3 length is 15 residues. CDR1 and CDR2 from the germline V gene are SGHTA and FQGTGA. The CDR3 bases are TGTGCCAGCAGCCCCGGAAGGGTTCGGACCGGGGAGCTGTTTTTT. Translated: CASSPGRVRTGELFF.

This clonotype was observed a handful of times. This chain connects TRBV7-2 to TRBJ2-3; TRBD2 agrees at 13 bases. Germline CDR1 reads SGHTA; CDR2 reads FQGNSA. With 5 bases clipped from V and 6 bases from J, the junction kept 8 bases outside the gene matches. The CDR3 spans 16 residues. As DNA, the CDR3 is TGTGCCAGCAGCGCCGAGGGACTAGCGGGGAAGGATACGCAGTATTTT. Translated: CASSAEGLAGKDTQYF.

This clonotype was seen repeatedly, ten times or more. The V call is TRBV29-1, the J call TRBJ2-5; 9 nucleotides agree with TRBD1. CDR1 and CDR2 (germline): SQVTM, ANQGSEA. V gave up 6 bases and J gave up 2 bases; unmatched junction bases: 4. The CDR3 is 13 amino acids. CDR3 region: CSVADRGQETQYF. In DNA form, the CDR3 reads TGCAGCGTGGCAGACAGGGGGCAAGAGACCCAGTACTTC.

Many counts were recorded for this clonotype. This chain uses TRBV2 with TRBJ2-7; 7 bases are shared with TRBD1. The CDR3 consists of 11 residues. Germline assignment: CDR1 SNHLY and CDR2 FYNNEI. V lost 8 bases to trimming and J lost 10 bases; unmatched junction nucleotides: 8. CDR3 bases: TGTGCCAGCCGGGGACAGTTGGAACAGTACTTC. Encoded protein: CASRGQLEQYF.

Many counts were recorded for this clonotype. The J gene is TRBJ1-2, the V gene TRBV7-9; 9 positions match TRBD1. Germline CDR1 SEHNR, CDR2 FQNEAQ (reference sequence). V shed 4 bases, J shed 6 bases, and the junction held 3 bases outside the gene matches. The CDR3 has 13 residues. CDR3 nucleotides: TGTGCCAGCAGCTCGCGGACAGGGGATGGCTACACCTTC. Protein: CASSSRTGDGYTF. The variable domain in full, completed from reference TRBV7-9 and TRBJ1-2, reads DTGVSQNPRHKITKRGQNVTFRCDPISEHNRLYWYRQTLGQGPEFLTYFQNEAQLEKSRLLSDRFSAERPKGSFSTLEIQRTEQGDSAMYLCASSSRTGDGYTFGSGTRLTVV.

This clonotype is medium-sized in the sample. The rearrangement links TRBV12-3 or TRBV12-4 to TRBJ2-2; 8 bases match TRBD1. This CDR3 comprises 15 residues. V was pared by 6 bases and J by 3 bases, with 6 bases of the junction left unmatched. In nucleotides, the CDR3 is TGTGCCAGCAGGCGCGGACAGGGTTACACCGGGGAGCTGTTTTTT. This encodes CASRRGQGYTGELFF.

At least ten counts were recorded for this clonotype. Mismatch with germline at one junction end may stem from a read error. The chain joins TRBV9 to TRBJ2-1, with TRBD2 matching over 9 bases. The CDR3 spans 16 residues. Germline V CDR1 and CDR2: SGDLS, YYNGEE. CDR3 DNA: TGTGCCAGCAACGTAGACGGAGCGGGGGGAGACAATGAGCAGTTCTTC. It specifies CASNVDGAGGDNEQFF.